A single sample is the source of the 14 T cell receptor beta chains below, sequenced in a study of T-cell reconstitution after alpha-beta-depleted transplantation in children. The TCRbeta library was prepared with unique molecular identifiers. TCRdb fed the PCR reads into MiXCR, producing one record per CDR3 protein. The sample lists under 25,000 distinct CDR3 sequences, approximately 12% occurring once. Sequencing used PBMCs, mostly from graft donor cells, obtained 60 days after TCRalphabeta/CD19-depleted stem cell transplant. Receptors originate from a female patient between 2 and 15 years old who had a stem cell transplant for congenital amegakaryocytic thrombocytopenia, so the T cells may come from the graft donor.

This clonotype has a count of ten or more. CDR3 residues: CASSPGLSTDTQYF. In nucleotides, the CDR3 is TGTGCCAGCTCCCCAGGGCTCAGCACAGATACGCAGTATTTT. The V call is TRBV18, the J call TRBJ2-3; TRBD1 might be the D (5 bases). The CDR3 loop spans 14 amino acids. Trimming cost V 6 bases and J 0 bases, with 10 bases left between them. Germline assignment: CDR1 KGHSH and CDR2 LQKENI.

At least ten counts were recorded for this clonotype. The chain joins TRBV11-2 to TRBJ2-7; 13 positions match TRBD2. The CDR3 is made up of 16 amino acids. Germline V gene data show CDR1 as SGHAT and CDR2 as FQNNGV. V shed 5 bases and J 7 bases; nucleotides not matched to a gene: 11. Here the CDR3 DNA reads TGTGCCAGCAGCGATAGGACTAGCGGGAGTCTTTGGGAGCAGTACTTC. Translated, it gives CASSDRTSGSLWEQYF.

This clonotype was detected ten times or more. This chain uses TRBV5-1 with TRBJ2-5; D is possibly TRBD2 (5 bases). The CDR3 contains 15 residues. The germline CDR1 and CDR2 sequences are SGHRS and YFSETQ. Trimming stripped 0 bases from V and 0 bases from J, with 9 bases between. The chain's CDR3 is CASSLEISDQETQYF. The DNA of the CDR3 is TGCGCCAGCAGCTTGGAAATTAGCGACCAAGAGACCCAGTACTTC.

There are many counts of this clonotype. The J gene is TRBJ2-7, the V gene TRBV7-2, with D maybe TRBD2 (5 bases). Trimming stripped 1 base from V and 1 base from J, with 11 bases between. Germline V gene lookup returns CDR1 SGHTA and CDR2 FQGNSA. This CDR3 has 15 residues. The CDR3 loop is CASSLDPEDSYEQYF. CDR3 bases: TGTGCCAGCAGCTTAGACCCGGAGGATTCCTACGAGCAGTACTTC.

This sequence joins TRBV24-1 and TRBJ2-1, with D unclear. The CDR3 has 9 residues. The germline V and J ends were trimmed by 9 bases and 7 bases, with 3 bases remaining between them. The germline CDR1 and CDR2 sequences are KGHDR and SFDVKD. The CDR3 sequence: CATENEQFF. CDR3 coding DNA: TGTGCCACCGAGAATGAGCAGTTCTTC.

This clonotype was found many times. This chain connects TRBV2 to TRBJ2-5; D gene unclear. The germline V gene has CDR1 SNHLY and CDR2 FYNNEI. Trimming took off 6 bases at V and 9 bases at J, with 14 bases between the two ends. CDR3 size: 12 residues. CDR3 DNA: TGTGCCAGCAGGGACCCCCAGGTGGCCCAGTACTTC. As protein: CASRDPQVAQYF.

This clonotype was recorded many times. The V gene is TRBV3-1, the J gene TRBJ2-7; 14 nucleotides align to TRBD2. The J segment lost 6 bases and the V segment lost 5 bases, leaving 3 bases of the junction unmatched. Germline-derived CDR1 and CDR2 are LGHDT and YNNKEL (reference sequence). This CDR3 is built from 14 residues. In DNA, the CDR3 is TGTGCCAGCAGCTACGGACTAGCGGGAGGCGAGCAGTACTTC. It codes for CASSYGLAGGEQYF.

DNA for the CDR3: TGTGCCAGTACATTCGATGGACGCAGCAATCAGCCCCAGCATTTT. It yields the protein CASTFDGRSNQPQHF. This chain links TRBV19 with TRBJ1-5; D is undetermined. Germline loops: CDR1 LNHDA, CDR2 SQIVND (reference sequence). The CDR3 spans 15 residues. V was clipped by 7 bases and J by 1 base, with 14 bases between them.

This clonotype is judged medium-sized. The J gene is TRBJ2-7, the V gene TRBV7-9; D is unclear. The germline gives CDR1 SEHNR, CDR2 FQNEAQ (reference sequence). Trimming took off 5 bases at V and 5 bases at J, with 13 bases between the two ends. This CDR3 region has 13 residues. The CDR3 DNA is TGTGCCAGCAGCCCCCCTACACGTAACGAGCAGTACTTC. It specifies CASSPPTRNEQYF.

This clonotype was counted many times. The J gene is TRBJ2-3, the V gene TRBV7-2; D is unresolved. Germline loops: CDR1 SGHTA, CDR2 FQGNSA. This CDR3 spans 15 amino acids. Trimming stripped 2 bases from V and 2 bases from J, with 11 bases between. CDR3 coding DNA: TGTGCCAGCAGCTTACGCGAGACCTTCACAGATACGCAGTATTTT. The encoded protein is CASSLRETFTDTQYF.

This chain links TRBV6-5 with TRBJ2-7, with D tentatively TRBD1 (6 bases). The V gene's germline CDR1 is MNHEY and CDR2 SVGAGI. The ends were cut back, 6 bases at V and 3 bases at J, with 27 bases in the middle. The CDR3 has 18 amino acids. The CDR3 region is CASSYLQGLTGVFYEQYF. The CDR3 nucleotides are TGTGCCAGCAGCTACCTTCAGGGGTTAACAGGTGTCTTCTACGAGCAGTACTTC.

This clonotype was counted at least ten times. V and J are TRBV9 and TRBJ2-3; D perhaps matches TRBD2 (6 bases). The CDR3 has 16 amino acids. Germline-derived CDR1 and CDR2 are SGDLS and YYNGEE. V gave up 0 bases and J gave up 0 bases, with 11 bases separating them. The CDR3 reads CASSVAGGTSTDTQYF. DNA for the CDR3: TGTGCCAGCAGCGTAGCCGGGGGTACTAGCACAGATACGCAGTATTTT. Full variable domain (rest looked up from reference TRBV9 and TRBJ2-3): DSGVTQTPKHLITATGQRVTLRCSPRSGDLSVYWYQQSLDQGLQFLIQYYNGEERAKGNILERFSAQQFPDLHSELNLSSLELGDSALYFCASSVAGGTSTDTQYFGPGTRLTVL.

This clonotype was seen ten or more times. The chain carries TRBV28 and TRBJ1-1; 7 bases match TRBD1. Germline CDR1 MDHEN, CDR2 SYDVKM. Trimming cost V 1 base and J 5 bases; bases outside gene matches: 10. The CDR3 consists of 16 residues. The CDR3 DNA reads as TGTGCCAGCAGTTTATCCAAGACAGGGATAAGTACTGAAGCTTTCTTT. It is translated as CASSLSKTGISTEAFF.

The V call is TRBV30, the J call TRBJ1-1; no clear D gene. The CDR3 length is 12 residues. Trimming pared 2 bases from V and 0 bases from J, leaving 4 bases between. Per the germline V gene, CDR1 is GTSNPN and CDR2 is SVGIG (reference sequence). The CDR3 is CAWSLMNTEAFF. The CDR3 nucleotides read TGTGCCTGGAGTCTCATGAACACTGAAGCTTTCTTT.